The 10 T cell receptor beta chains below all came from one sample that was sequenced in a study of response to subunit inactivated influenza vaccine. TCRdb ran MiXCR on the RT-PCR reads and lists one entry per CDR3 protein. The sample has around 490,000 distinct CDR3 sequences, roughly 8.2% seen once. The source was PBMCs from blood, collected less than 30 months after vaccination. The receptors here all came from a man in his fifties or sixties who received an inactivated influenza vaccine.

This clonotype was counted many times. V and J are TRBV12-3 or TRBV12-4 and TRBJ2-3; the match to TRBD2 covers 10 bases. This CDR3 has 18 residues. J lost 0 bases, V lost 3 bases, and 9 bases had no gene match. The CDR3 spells CASSLPAGGPLSTDTQYF. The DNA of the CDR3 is TGTGCCAGCAGTTTGCCAGCGGGGGGGCCCCTGAGCACAGATACGCAGTATTTT.

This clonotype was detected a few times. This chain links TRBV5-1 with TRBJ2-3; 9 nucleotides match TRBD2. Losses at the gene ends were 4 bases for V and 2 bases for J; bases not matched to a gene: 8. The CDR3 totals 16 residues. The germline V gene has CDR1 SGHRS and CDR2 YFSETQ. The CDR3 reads CASSPPSGKVTDTQYF. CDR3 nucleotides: TGCGCCAGCAGCCCCCCTAGCGGGAAAGTCACAGATACGCAGTATTTT.

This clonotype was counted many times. The CDR3 coding sequence is TGCGCCAGCAGCCAGGATATCCTACAGGGAGGCGAGCAGTACTTC. The encoded protein is CASSQDILQGGEQYF. The chain uses TRBV4-3 and TRBJ2-7; D is tentatively TRBD1 or TRBD2 (6 bases each). Trimming removed 3 bases at V and 6 bases at J, with 18 bases between. The CDR3 is 15 amino acids. Germline values: CDR1 LGHNA, CDR2 YSLEER.

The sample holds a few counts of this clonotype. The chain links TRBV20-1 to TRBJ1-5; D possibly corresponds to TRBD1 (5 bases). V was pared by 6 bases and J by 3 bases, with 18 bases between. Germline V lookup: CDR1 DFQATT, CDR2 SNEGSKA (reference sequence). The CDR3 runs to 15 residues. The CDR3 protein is CSAGGGTRLNQPQHF. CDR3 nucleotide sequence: TGCAGTGCCGGGGGAGGGACGAGGCTCAATCAGCCCCAGCATTTT.

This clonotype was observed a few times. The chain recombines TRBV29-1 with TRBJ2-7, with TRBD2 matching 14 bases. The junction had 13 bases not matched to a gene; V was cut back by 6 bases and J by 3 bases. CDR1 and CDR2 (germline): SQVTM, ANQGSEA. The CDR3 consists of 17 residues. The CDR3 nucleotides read TGCAGCGTCCTGGGAGGACTAGCGGGAGGTTCCCTCTACGAGCAGTACTTC. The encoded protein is CSVLGGLAGGSLYEQYF.

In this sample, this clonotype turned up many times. CDR3 protein: CASSYSPGGTGEQFF. The CDR3 region has the DNA TGTGCCAGCAGTTACTCGCCGGGGGGCACCGGTGAGCAGTTCTTC. The V and J genes are TRBV6-5 and TRBJ2-1; perhaps TRBD2 as D (7 bases). Trimming pared 0 bases from V and 9 bases from J, leaving 15 bases between. The germline gives CDR1 MNHEY, CDR2 SVGAGI. CDR3 size: 15 residues.

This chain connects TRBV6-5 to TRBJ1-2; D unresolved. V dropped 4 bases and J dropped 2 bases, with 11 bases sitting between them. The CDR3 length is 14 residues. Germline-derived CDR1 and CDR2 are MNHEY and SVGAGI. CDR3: CASSSLAANYGYTF. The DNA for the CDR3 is TGTGCCAGCAGTTCCTTGGCGGCGAACTATGGCTACACCTTC.

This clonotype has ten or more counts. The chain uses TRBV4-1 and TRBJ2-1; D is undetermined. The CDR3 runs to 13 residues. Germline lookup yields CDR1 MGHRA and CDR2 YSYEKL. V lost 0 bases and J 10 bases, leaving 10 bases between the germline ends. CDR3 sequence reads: CASSQDGGWEQFF. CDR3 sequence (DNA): TGCGCCAGCAGCCAAGATGGCGGCTGGGAGCAGTTCTTC.

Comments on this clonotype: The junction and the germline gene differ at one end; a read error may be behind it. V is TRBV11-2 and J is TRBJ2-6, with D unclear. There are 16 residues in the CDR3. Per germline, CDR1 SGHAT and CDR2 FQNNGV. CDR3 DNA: TGTGCCAGCAGATTAGAGCCGGCCGGAGGGGCCAACGTCCTGACTTTC. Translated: CASRLEPAGGANVLTF. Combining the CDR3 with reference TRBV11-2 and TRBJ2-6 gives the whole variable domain EAGVAQSPRYKIIEKRQSVAFWCNPISGHATLYWYQQILGQGPKLLIQFQNNGVVDDSQLPKDRFSAERLKGVDSTLKIQPAKLEDSAVYLCASRLEPAGGANVLTFGAGSRLTVL.

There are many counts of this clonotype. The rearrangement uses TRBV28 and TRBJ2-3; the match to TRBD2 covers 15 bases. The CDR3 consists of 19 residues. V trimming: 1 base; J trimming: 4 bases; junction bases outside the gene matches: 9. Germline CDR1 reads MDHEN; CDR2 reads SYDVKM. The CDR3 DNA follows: TGTGCCAGCAGTTTATTTTGGACTAGCGGGAGGGCCGGCGCAGATACGCAGTATTTT. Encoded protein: CASSLFWTSGRAGADTQYF.